The 29 T cell receptor beta chains in this list originate from one sample, sequenced in a study of memory CD4+ T cells and cytomegalovirus serostatus. Single viable CD3+CD4+CD8-CD45RO+ cells were sorted as the memory CD4+ T cells. Sequencing was performed with immunoSEQ multiplex PCR; in TCRdb, only in-frame clones are kept and a portion is missing. The sample yields around 62,000 clones, about 76% seen once. The specimen was memory CD4+ T cells from blood. The receptor source for this set is an adult in good health and CMV-seropositive.

This chain connects TRBV27 to TRBJ2-3, with D maybe TRBD2 (5 bases). Trimming removed 7 bases at V and 1 base at J, with 21 bases between. Germline V gives CDR1 MNHEY, CDR2 SMNVEV (reference sequence). The CDR3 covers 17 residues. The CDR3 bases are TGTGCCAGCACTTCCTTTATTCATGTGAGGGGCACAGATACGCAGTATTTT. This codes for CASTSFIHVRGTDTQYF.

CDR3 coding DNA: TGTGCCAGCATGAGCTACGTCGCGGACTATGGCTACACCTTC. Protein sequence: CASMSYVADYGYTF. The chain has TRBV28 and TRBJ1-2; D uncertain. Trimming removed 7 bases from V and 3 bases from J, with 15 bases in between. The length of the CDR3 is 14 residues. CDR1 is MDHEN and CDR2 is SYDVKM in the germline V gene.

This clone was found once. The rearrangement uses TRBV30 and TRBJ2-2; 7 bases are a match to TRBD1. The CDR3 is 15 residues long. V lost 3 bases and J lost 7; bases outside the gene matches: 11. Germline V gene sequence: CDR1 GTSNPN, CDR2 SVGIG (reference sequence). CDR3 in amino acids: CAWSASPGGRGELFF. CDR3 nucleotides: TGTGCCTGGAGCGCATCCCCAGGGGGTCGCGGGGAGCTGTTTTTT.

J is TRBJ2-5 and V is TRBV2; tentative D call: TRBD2 (5 bases). This CDR3 has 11 amino acids. Germline V CDR1 and CDR2: SNHLY, FYNNEI. V dropped 7 bases and J dropped 12 bases, with 15 bases sitting between them. The CDR3 is CASTKGETKYF. CDR3 in DNA: TGTGCCAGCACAAAGGGAGAGACAAAGTACTTC.

V usage is TRBV5-1 and J usage is TRBJ2-1; D assignment may be TRBD1 or TRBD2 (5 bases each). There are 17 residues in the CDR3. Germline CDR1 SGHRS, CDR2 YFSETQ. Trimming took off 2 bases at V and 6 bases at J, with 21 bases between the two ends. As DNA, the CDR3 is TGCGCCAGCAGCTTTTCACCTCGGACTCTCGGGGCCAATGAGCAGTTCTTC. Amino acids: CASSFSPRTLGANEQFF.

The sample holds one count of this clone. This chain uses TRBV2 with TRBJ2-7; D possibly corresponds to TRBD1 (6 bases). The V end lost 7 bases, the J end lost 5 bases, and 24 bases lay between the germline ends. This CDR3 has 16 residues. The V gene's germline CDR1 is SNHLY and CDR2 FYNNEI. The chain's CDR3 is CASTRTPGTHANEQYF. In DNA form, the CDR3 reads TGTGCCAGCACCAGGACTCCCGGGACACATGCTAACGAGCAGTACTTC. The entire variable domain, with the rest obtained from reference TRBV2 and TRBJ2-7, is as follows: EPEVTQTPSHQVTQMGQEVILRCVPISNHLYFYWYRQILGQKVEFLVSFYNNEISEKSEIFDDQFSVERPDGSNFTLKIRSTKLEDSAMYFCASTRTPGTHANEQYFGPGTRLTVT.

This clone was seen once. The CDR3 spells CASSQDFQGAEGSTDTQYF. CDR3 sequence (DNA): TGTGCCAGCAGCCAAGATTTCCAAGGAGCGGAGGGGAGCACAGATACGCAGTATTTT. This chain uses TRBV4-2 with TRBJ2-3, with D perhaps TRBD2 (6 bases). CDR3 size: 19 residues. CDR1 is LGHNA, CDR2 YNFKEQ, per germline. With 0 bases removed from V and 0 bases from J, the gap between germline ends came to 19 bases.

The chain combines TRBV7-9 with TRBJ2-5; no clear D. Per the germline V gene, CDR1 is SEHNR and CDR2 is FQNEAQ (reference sequence). V lost 1 base and J 5 bases, leaving 8 bases between the germline ends. This CDR3 contains 13 residues. This CDR3 is CASSLDLKETQYF. The CDR3 nucleotides are TGTGCCAGCAGCTTAGACCTCAAGGAGACCCAGTACTTC.

This clone appeared many times. The V gene is TRBV19, the J gene TRBJ1-3; D not resolved. The CDR3 is made up of 16 amino acids. V was trimmed by 3 bases and J by 0 bases, leaving 12 bases between them. CDR1 is LNHDA and CDR2 is SQIVND in the germline V gene (reference sequence). The CDR3 coding sequence is TGTGCCAGTAGTATTGAGGGAACCAACTCTGGAAACACCATATATTTT. As protein: CASSIEGTNSGNTIYF.

This clone has only one observation. The chain combines TRBV5-1 with TRBJ1-2; maybe TRBD1 (5 bases). There are 12 residues in the CDR3. Trimming cost V 0 bases and J 6 bases, with 6 bases left between them. The V gene's germline CDR1 is SGHRS and CDR2 YFSETQ. For the CDR3, the DNA is TGCGCCAGCAGCTTGGCGGGGGATGGCTACACCTTC. Its translation is CASSLAGDGYTF.

The chain couples TRBV7-3 to TRBJ2-3; 7 nucleotides match TRBD2. The junction had 8 bases not matched to a gene; V was cut back by 6 bases and J by 2 bases. CDR1 is SGHTA, CDR2 FQGTGA, per germline. This CDR3 has 15 amino acids. The CDR3 region is CASRVGLPDTDTQYF. In nucleotides, the CDR3 is TGTGCCAGCAGGGTGGGACTACCTGACACAGATACGCAGTATTTT.

This sequence joins TRBV18 and TRBJ2-2; 15 positions match TRBD2. The length of the CDR3 is 19 residues. Germline CDR1 is KGHSH and CDR2 is LQKENI. The V segment lost 5 bases and the J segment 2 bases; nucleotides outside the gene matches: 9. The CDR3, as DNA: TGTGCCAGCTCATCCTCGGGACTAGCGGGAGGAATAAACACCGGGGAGCTGTTTTTT. This translates into CASSSSGLAGGINTGELFF.

J is TRBJ2-7 and V is TRBV28; tentatively, D is TRBD1 (6 bases). V was clipped by 7 bases and J by 0 bases, with 10 bases between them. This CDR3 comprises 13 residues. Germline V gene data show CDR1 as MDHEN and CDR2 as SYDVKM. CDR3 bases: TGTGCCAGCAAAGGGGACAACTCCTACGAGCAGTACTTC. Translated, it gives CASKGDNSYEQYF.

Concerning this clone: Germline and junction disagree at one end, which may indicate a read error. The chain couples TRBV4-3 to TRBJ1-1, with TRBD1 matching 8 bases. CDR1 and CDR2 (germline): LGHNA, YSLEER. The CDR3 sequence is 15 residues long. In DNA, the CDR3 is TGCGCCAGCAGCCAATCCGGGACAGGACCCACTGGAGCTTTCTTT. Its protein product is CASSQSGTGPTGAFF.

This clone was observed a few times. The chain is built from TRBV4-2 and TRBJ2-5; TRBD2 might be the D (5 bases). Trimming took off 0 bases at V and 4 bases at J, with 21 bases between the two ends. The CDR3 spans 18 residues. The germline gives CDR1 LGHNA, CDR2 YNFKEQ. The CDR3 sequence is CASSQDHHLADEGETQYF. The CDR3 DNA reads TGTGCCAGCAGCCAAGACCATCATCTGGCGGACGAGGGAGAGACCCAGTACTTC.

The chain carries TRBV6-5 and TRBJ2-7; D is possibly TRBD1 (6 bases). Trimming shortened V by 4 bases and J by 5 bases, and 9 bases separated the two germline ends. Germline CDR1 and CDR2: MNHEY and SVGAGI. CDR3 length: 12 residues. The CDR3 is CASSWQGNEQYF. For the CDR3, the DNA is TGTGCCAGCAGTTGGCAGGGGAACGAGCAGTACTTC.

Only a few counts were recorded for this clone. The chain links TRBV13 to TRBJ1-2; the D gene is possibly TRBD1 (5 bases). Per germline, CDR1 PRHDT and CDR2 FYEKMQ (reference sequence). The ends were cut back, 5 bases at V and 0 bases at J, with 13 bases in the middle. The CDR3 length is 15 residues. The CDR3 spells CASSAATGANYGYTF. The CDR3 region has the DNA TGTGCCAGCAGCGCCGCAACGGGGGCTAACTATGGCTACACCTTC.

V gene TRBV4-2 combines with J gene TRBJ1-3; no clear D gene. Germline V lookup: CDR1 LGHNA, CDR2 YNFKEQ. The CDR3 covers 16 residues. Trimming removed 3 bases at V and 1 base at J, with 13 bases between. The DNA of the CDR3 is TGTGCCAGCAGCCAGGCGGTAGCAGAGTCTGGAAACACCATATATTTT. It encodes CASSQAVAESGNTIYF.

This clone was picked up one time. The chain recombines TRBV4-1 with TRBJ1-2; 11 nucleotides align to TRBD1. This CDR3 has 14 amino acids. After removal of 3 bases from V and 7 bases from J, the junction contained 4 bases not matched to a gene. CDR1 and CDR2 (germline): MGHRA, YSYEKL. CDR3 DNA: TGCGCCAGCAGCCAGGACAGGGGGCGCGGTGGCTACACCTTC. Amino acids: CASSQDRGRGGYTF.

This clone was observed a few times. The DNA for the CDR3 is TGTGCCAGCTCACCACTTGCAGGGAGTGAAGAGACCCAGTACTTC. Protein sequence: CASSPLAGSEETQYF. This chain connects TRBV18 to TRBJ2-5; TRBD1 or TRBD2 may be the D gene (5 bases each). The CDR3 totals 15 residues. With 1 base removed from V and 3 bases from J, the gap between germline ends came to 12 bases. From germline, CDR1 is KGHSH and CDR2 LQKENI.

In DNA form, the CDR3 reads TGTGCCAGCAGCTTAGTCCCCCGGGACAGAAACTACGAGCAGTACTTC. Translation gives CASSLVPRDRNYEQYF. The chain recombines TRBV7-2 with TRBJ2-7, with 7 positions matching TRBD1. Germline CDR1 reads SGHTA; CDR2 reads FQGNSA. The CDR3 sequence is 16 residues long. With 1 base clipped from V and 3 bases from J, the junction kept 9 bases outside the gene matches.

The gene calls are TRBV15 and TRBJ2-5; D is tentatively TRBD1 or TRBD2 (5 bases each). This CDR3 comprises 14 residues. V was clipped by 3 bases and J by 3 bases, with 11 bases between them. Germline CDR1 is LNHNV and CDR2 is YYDKDF (reference sequence). The CDR3 sequence: CATSRGATEETQYF. CDR3 in DNA: TGTGCCACCAGCAGGGGAGCGACAGAAGAGACCCAGTACTTC.

This chain joins TRBV29-1 and TRBJ2-1, with a possible D match to TRBD1 (6 bases). The length of the CDR3 is 13 residues. Trimming shortened V by 3 bases and J by 0 bases, and 6 bases separated the two germline ends. Germline V gene sequence: CDR1 SQVTM, CDR2 ANQGSEA. Here the CDR3 reads CSVEDSSYNEQFF. The CDR3 bases are TGCAGCGTTGAGGACAGCTCCTACAATGAGCAGTTCTTC.

The V gene is TRBV30, the J gene TRBJ2-5; possibly TRBD2 for D (5 bases). Germline CDR1 and CDR2: GTSNPN and SVGIG (reference sequence). V lost 2 bases to trimming and J lost 4 bases, with 11 bases between them. The CDR3 runs 13 residues. The CDR3 DNA is TGTGCCTGGAGTATCTGGGCGGGAGAGACCCAGTACTTC. Its protein is CAWSIWAGETQYF.

The chain is built from TRBV18 and TRBJ2-7, with 8 bases aligning to TRBD2. The length of the CDR3 is 16 residues. The germline CDR1 and CDR2 sequences are KGHSH and LQKENI. V shed 2 bases, J shed 6 bases, and the junction held 12 bases outside the gene matches. For the CDR3, the DNA is TGTGCCAGCTCACCAGGGGTCGGGACTAGTACCTCCGAGCAGTACTTC. Its protein is CASSPGVGTSTSEQYF.

This chain uses TRBV6-1 with TRBJ1-2; 12 nucleotides align to TRBD1. This CDR3 comprises 16 residues. Germline CDR1 reads MNHNS; CDR2 reads SASEGT. The V gene end was trimmed by 0 bases and the J gene end by 7 bases; junction bases not matched to a gene: 6. This CDR3 reads CASSEAGTGGGSGYTF. The DNA of the CDR3 is TGTGCCAGCAGTGAAGCGGGGACAGGGGGCGGGTCTGGCTACACCTTC.

V is TRBV7-2 and J is TRBJ2-5; D might be TRBD2 (5 bases). Germline V gives CDR1 SGHTA, CDR2 FQGNSA. Trimming removed 6 bases at V and 2 bases at J, with 13 bases between. This CDR3 comprises 14 residues. As DNA, the CDR3 is TGTGCCAGCAGGGAAGCGGCCTTACAAGAGACCCAGTACTTC. Encoded protein: CASREAALQETQYF.

The chain couples TRBV9 to TRBJ2-5; 9 nucleotides line up with TRBD1. Trimming removed 3 bases from V and 5 bases from J; junction bases left unmatched: 8. The CDR3 contains 15 residues. CDR1 and CDR2 (germline): SGDLS, YYNGEE. The CDR3 DNA sequence: TGTGCCAGCAGCGAACGGGACAGGGTAGACGAGACCCAGTACTTC. Protein: CASSERDRVDETQYF.

This sequence joins TRBV7-8 and TRBJ2-7, with 11 bases that match TRBD1. Germline CDR1 reads SGHVS; CDR2 reads FQNEAQ. The CDR3 length is 15 residues. V gave up 3 bases and J gave up 2 bases; unmatched junction bases: 3. For the CDR3, the DNA is TGTGCCAGCAGCTTCCGGACAGGGGGCCCCTACGAGCAGTACTTC. This translates into CASSFRTGGPYEQYF.